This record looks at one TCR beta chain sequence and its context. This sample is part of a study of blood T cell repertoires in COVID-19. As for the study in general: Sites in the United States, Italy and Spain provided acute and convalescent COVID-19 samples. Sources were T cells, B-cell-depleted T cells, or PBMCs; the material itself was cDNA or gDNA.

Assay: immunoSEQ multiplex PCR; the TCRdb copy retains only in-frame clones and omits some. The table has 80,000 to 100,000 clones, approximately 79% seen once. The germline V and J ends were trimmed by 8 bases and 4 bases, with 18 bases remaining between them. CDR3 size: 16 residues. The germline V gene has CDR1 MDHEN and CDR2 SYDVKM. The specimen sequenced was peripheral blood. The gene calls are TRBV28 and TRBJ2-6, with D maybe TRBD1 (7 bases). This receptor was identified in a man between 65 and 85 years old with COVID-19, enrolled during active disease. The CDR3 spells CASQTRGARGANVLTF. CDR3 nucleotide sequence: TGTGCCAGCCAAACCAGGGGGGCGCGCGGGGCCAACGTCCTGACTTTC.